This T cell receptor beta chain was captured by sequencing in a study of radiation and T cells in renal cell carcinoma. Study-wide findings and caveats: Top tumor clonotypes rose in blood 2 weeks post-radiation, then contracted. Pretreatment tumor biopsies were lacking, so baseline clonotypes are unknown.

Germline CDR1 is MNHEY and CDR2 is SVGAGI. The germline V and J ends were trimmed by 2 bases and 7 bases, with 14 bases remaining between them. The CDR3 covers 15 residues. Regarding time point: blood 4 weeks post-SBRT, at nephrectomy. As to treatment: 15 Gy SBRT to primary tumor, nephrectomy 4 weeks later. Blood was sampled at baseline, 2 weeks and 4 weeks after SBRT. This clone has just a few counts. Its antigen is currently unknown. Repertoires were generated with immunoSEQ multiplex PCR, while TCRdb's copy carries only in-frame clones and drops some. The sample lists about 170,000 clones, approximately 90% occurring once.

The clonotype comes from a woman in her forties or fifties with renal cell carcinoma. Specimen: blood, collected from a patient whose treatment included radiotherapy and nephrectomy. V and J are TRBV6-5 and TRBJ1-4; tentative D call: TRBD1 (5 bases). The CDR3 protein is CASSYAAGAGEKLFF. CDR3 bases: TGTGCCAGCAGTTACGCTGCTGGGGCCGGTGAAAAACTGTTTTTT.